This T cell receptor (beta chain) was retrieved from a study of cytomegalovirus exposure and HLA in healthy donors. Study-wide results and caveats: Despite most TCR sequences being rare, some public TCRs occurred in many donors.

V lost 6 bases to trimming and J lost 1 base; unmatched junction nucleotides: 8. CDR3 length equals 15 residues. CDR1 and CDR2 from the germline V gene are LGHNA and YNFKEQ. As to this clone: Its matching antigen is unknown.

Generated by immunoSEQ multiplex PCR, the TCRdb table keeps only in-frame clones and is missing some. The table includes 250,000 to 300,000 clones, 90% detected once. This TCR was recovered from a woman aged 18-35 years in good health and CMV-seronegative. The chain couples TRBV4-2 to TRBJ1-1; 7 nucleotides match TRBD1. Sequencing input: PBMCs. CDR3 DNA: TGTGCCAGCAGAGAACGACAGGGTTCGAACACTGAAGCTTTCTTT. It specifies CASRERQGSNTEAFF.